One T cell receptor (beta chain) is described in this entry. This record comes from a study of technical replicates of blood from a few donors. Here immunoSEQ multiplex PCR was the method, and the copy in TCRdb shows in-frame clones only, minus some. The table lists roughly 80,000 clones, 90% to 95% of them singletons, with 0.38% in the top ten. Material: T cells isolated from PBMCs. The receptor was derived from a human donor in good health.

In nucleotides, the CDR3 is TGTGCCAGCAGCTCGGGACTAGCGGGGGGGGATTACAATGAGCAGTTCTTC. Its protein is CASSSGLAGGDYNEQFF. The rearrangement uses TRBV7-9 and TRBJ2-1, with 16 bases that match TRBD2. CDR3 length: 17 residues. Per germline, CDR1 SEHNR and CDR2 FQNEAQ (reference sequence). The trim removed 4 bases at V and 4 bases at J, leaving 4 bases unmatched. Full variable domain (missing parts from reference TRBV7-9 and TRBJ2-1): DTGVSQNPRHKITKRGQNVTFRCDPISEHNRLYWYRQTLGQGPEFLTYFQNEAQLEKSRLLSDRFSAERPKGSFSTLEIQRTEQGDSAMYLCASSSGLAGGDYNEQFFGPGTRLTVL.